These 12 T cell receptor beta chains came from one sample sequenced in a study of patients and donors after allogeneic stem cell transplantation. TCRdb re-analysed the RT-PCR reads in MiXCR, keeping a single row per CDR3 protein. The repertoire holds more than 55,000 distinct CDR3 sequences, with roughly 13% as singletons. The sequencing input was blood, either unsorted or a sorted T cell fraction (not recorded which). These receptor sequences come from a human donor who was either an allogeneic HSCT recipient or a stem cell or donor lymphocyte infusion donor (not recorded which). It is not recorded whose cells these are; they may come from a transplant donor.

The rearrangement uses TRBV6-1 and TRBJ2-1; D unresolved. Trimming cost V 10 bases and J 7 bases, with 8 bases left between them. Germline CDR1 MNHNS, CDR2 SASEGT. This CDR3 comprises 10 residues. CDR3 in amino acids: CAIAINEQFF. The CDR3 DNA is TGTGCCATCGCTATAAATGAGCAGTTCTTC.

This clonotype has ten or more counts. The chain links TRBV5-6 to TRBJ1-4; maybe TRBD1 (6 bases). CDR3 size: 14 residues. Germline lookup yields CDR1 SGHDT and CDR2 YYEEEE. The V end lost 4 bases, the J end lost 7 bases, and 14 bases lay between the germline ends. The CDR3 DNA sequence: TGTGCCAGCAGCCTTGGGGGGCGATTTGAAAAACTGTTTTTT. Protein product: CASSLGGRFEKLFF.

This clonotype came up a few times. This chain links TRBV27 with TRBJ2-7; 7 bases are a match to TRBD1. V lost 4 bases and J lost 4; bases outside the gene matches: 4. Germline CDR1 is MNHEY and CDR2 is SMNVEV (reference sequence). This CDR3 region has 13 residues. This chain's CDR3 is CASSSGGAYEQYF. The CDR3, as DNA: TGTGCCAGCAGTTCAGGGGGAGCGTACGAGCAGTACTTC.

CDR3 nucleotide sequence: TGTGCCTGGATGACGGCGGGAGGGCTTGATGAGCAGTTCTTC. Protein: CAWMTAGGLDEQFF. The V gene is TRBV30, the J gene TRBJ2-1, with TRBD2 matching over 9 bases. V lost 4 bases and J lost 8; bases outside the gene matches: 9. In germline, CDR1 is GTSNPN, CDR2 SVGIG (reference sequence). The CDR3 is made up of 14 amino acids.

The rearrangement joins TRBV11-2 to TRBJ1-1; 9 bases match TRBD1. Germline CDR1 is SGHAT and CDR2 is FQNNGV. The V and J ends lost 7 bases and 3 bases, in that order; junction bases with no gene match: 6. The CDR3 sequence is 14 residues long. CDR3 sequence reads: CASNPTGGDTEAFF. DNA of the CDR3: TGTGCCAGCAATCCGACAGGGGGGGACACTGAAGCTTTCTTT.

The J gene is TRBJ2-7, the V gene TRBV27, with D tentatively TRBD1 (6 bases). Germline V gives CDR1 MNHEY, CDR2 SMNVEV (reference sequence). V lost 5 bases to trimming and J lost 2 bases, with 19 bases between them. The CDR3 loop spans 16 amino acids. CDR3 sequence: CASSTSLGQRAYEQYF. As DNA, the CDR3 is TGTGCCAGCAGTACGAGCCTAGGACAGAGAGCCTACGAGCAGTACTTC.

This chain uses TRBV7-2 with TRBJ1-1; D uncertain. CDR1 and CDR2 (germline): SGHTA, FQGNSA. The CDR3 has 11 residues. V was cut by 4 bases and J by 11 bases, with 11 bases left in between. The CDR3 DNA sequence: TGTGCCAGCAGCTCCCCAACCGGGGCTTTCTTT. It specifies CASSSPTGAFF.

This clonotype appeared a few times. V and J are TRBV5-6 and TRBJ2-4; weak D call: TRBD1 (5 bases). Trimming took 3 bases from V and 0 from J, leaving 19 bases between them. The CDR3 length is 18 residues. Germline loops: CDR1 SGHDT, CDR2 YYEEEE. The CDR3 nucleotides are TGTGCCAGCAGCTCCAGGGATGTCCCTAATCTAGCCAAAAACATTCAGTACTTC. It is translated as CASSSRDVPNLAKNIQYF.

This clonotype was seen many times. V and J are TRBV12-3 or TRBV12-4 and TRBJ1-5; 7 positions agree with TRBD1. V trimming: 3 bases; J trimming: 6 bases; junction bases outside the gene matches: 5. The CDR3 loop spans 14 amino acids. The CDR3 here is CASSFPQGVQPQHF. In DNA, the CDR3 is TGTGCCAGCAGTTTCCCCCAGGGGGTTCAGCCCCAGCATTTT.

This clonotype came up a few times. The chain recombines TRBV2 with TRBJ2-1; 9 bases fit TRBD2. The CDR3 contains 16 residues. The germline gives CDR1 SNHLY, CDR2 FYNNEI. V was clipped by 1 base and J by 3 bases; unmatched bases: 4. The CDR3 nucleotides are TGTGCCAGCAGTGAAGTTAGACTAGCGGTCTACAATGAGCAGTTCTTC. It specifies CASSEVRLAVYNEQFF.

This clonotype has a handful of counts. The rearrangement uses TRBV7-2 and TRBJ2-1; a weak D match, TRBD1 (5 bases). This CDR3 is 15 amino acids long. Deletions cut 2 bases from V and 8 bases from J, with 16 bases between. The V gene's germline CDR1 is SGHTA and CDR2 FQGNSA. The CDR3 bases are TGTGCCAGCAGCTTATGGGGCTCCTTCCTAGATGAGCAGTTCTTC. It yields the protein CASSLWGSFLDEQFF.

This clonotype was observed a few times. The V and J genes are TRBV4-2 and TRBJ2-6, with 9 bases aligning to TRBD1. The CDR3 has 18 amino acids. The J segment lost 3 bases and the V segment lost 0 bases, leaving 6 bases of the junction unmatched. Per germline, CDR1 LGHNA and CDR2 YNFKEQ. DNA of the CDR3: TGTGCCAGCAGCCAAGAGGGGACAGGGAGCTATGGGGCCAACGTCCTGACTTTC. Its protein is CASSQEGTGSYGANVLTF.